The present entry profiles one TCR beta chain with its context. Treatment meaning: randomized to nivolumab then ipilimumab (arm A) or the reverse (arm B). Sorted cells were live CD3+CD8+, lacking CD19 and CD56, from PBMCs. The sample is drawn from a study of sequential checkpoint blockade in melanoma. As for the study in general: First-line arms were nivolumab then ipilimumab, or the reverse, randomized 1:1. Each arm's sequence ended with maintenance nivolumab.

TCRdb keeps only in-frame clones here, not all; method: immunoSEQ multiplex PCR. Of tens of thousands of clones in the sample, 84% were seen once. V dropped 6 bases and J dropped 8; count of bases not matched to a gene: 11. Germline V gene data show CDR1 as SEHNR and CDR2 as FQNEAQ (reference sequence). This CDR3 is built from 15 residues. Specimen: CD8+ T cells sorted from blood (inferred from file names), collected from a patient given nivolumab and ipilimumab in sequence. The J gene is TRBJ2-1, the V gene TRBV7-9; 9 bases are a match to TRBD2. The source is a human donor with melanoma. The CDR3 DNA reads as TGTGCCAGCAGTTCTAAGGGCGGGAGGGCCTATGAGCAGTTCTTC. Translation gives CASSSKGGRAYEQFF.